Listed here are 13 T cell receptor beta chains from one sample, sequenced in a study of Ad26.COV2.S vaccination and SARS-CoV-2 variants. Treatment in this sample: roughly 19 received Ad26.COV2.S at low or high dose, single or two shots; about 5 received placebo; per-sample allocation not given. Samples were taken on day 63 after the first vaccine or placebo injection. TCRdb keeps only in-frame clones here, not all; method: immunoSEQ multiplex PCR. The sample yields 350,000 to 450,000 clones, about 90% seen once. The specimen comprised peripheral blood, sampled in a trial of Ad26.COV2.S vaccine versus placebo. Receptors were obtained from a person aged 18-60 years who received the Ad26.COV2.S COVID-19 vaccine or a placebo.

The chain is built from TRBV28 and TRBJ2-1; D call uncertain. This CDR3 is 11 amino acids long. V was shortened by 3 bases and J by 7 bases, with 4 bases between the two germline ends. Germline assignment: CDR1 MDHEN and CDR2 SYDVKM. CDR3 nucleotide sequence: TGTGCCAGCAGTTTGGGAAATGAGCAGTTCTTC. This encodes CASSLGNEQFF.

V usage is TRBV18 and J usage is TRBJ2-1, with D unresolved. CDR1 is KGHSH and CDR2 is LQKENI in the germline V gene. The CDR3 contains 17 residues. V shed 3 bases and J shed 2 bases, with 17 bases lying between them. This CDR3 reads CASSPDPFRITYNEQFF. The DNA for the CDR3 is TGTGCCAGCTCACCCGATCCATTCCGAATCACCTACAATGAGCAGTTCTTC.

The chain carries TRBV30 and TRBJ2-6; no reliable D call. Germline V gene sequence: CDR1 GTSNPN, CDR2 SVGIG (reference sequence). This CDR3 is built from 19 residues. V was trimmed by 0 bases and J by 0 bases, leaving 18 bases between them. The CDR3 DNA is TGTGCCTGGAGTGTAGGCAATCTTTTGCCAAGCTCTGGGGCCAACGTCCTGACTTTC. Encoded protein: CAWSVGNLLPSSGANVLTF.

The rearrangement links TRBV14 to TRBJ2-1, with 16 bases fitting TRBD2. Germline loops: CDR1 SGHDN, CDR2 FVKESK. V lost 2 bases to trimming and J lost 7 bases; unmatched junction nucleotides: 14. The length of the CDR3 is 20 residues. This CDR3 is CASSQLEPGLAGGSRNEQFF. The DNA for the CDR3 is TGTGCCAGCAGCCAATTGGAACCGGGACTAGCGGGGGGGAGTCGAAATGAGCAGTTCTTC.

The chain couples TRBV7-9 to TRBJ1-1, with D possibly being TRBD1 (5 bases). The CDR3 runs to 17 residues. The germline V and J ends were trimmed by 5 bases and 4 bases, with 23 bases remaining between them. The germline V gene encodes CDR1 SEHNR and CDR2 FQNEAQ (reference sequence). CDR3: CASSRGDSRPRVTEAFF. CDR3 coding DNA: TGTGCCAGCAGCCGAGGAGACTCCCGGCCCAGGGTCACTGAAGCTTTCTTT. Combining the CDR3 with reference TRBV7-9 and TRBJ1-1 gives the whole variable domain DTGVSQNPRHKITKRGQNVTFRCDPISEHNRLYWYRQTLGQGPEFLTYFQNEAQLEKSRLLSDRFSAERPKGSFSTLEIQRTEQGDSAMYLCASSRGDSRPRVTEAFFGQGTRLTVV.

A remark on this clone: At the DNA level, this CDR3 is encoded by other sequences in the same sample as well. J is TRBJ2-7 and V is TRBV27; the D gene could be TRBD1 or TRBD2 (6 bases each). This CDR3 region has 12 residues. V lost 3 bases to trimming and J lost 6 bases, with 9 bases between them. The germline CDR1 and CDR2 sequences are MNHEY and SMNVEV (reference sequence). CDR3: CASSFPGAEQYF. In nucleotides, the CDR3 is TGTGCCAGCAGTTTCCCGGGGGCCGAGCAGTACTTC.

This clone has just one count. The chain combines TRBV19 with TRBJ1-1; TRBD1 is a possible D gene (6 bases). This CDR3 is built from 14 residues. CDR1 is LNHDA, CDR2 SQIVND, per germline (reference sequence). Trimming left V 2 bases short and J 4 bases short, with 11 bases between. Here the CDR3 reads CASSIFSGATEAFF. The CDR3 bases are TGTGCCAGTAGTATATTCTCAGGGGCCACTGAAGCTTTCTTT.

The chain has TRBV28 and TRBJ1-5; 7 bases line up with TRBD1. Looked up from germline, CDR1 is MDHEN and CDR2 is SYDVKM. The CDR3 totals 15 residues. V lost 6 bases, J lost 0 bases, and 5 bases stayed unmatched. DNA for the CDR3: TGTGCCAGCAGCCTGACAGGGTATAGCAATCAGCCCCAGCATTTT. It encodes CASSLTGYSNQPQHF.

This clone was seen a handful of times. The chain combines TRBV4-3 with TRBJ1-4, with D uncertain. CDR1 and CDR2 (germline): LGHNA, YSLEER. Trimming pared 1 base from V and 0 bases from J, leaving 3 bases between. This CDR3 has 14 residues. CDR3 in DNA: TGCGCCAGCAGCCAAGGAGCAACTAATGAAAAACTGTTTTTT. This codes for CASSQGATNEKLFF.

The chain is built from TRBV3-1 (or the pseudogene TRBV3-2) and TRBJ2-3; maybe TRBD2 (6 bases). The CDR3 spans 15 residues. Between the trimmed V and J ends, which lost 3 bases and 4 bases, there was a span of 14 bases. Germline V gene lookup returns CDR1 LGHDT and CDR2 YNNKEL (reference sequence). The CDR3 DNA reads as TGTGCCAGCAGCCACCGGACGGGGGTGGCAGATACGCAGTATTTT. This gives the protein CASSHRTGVADTQYF.

This chain connects TRBV12-3 or TRBV12-4 to TRBJ2-5; D not certain. The V end lost 6 bases, the J end lost 5 bases, and 10 bases lay between the germline ends. This CDR3 is 12 amino acids long. CDR3 protein: CASSALGETQYF. The CDR3 bases are TGTGCCAGCAGCGCCCTTGGGGAGACCCAGTACTTC.

The V call is TRBV7-9, the J call TRBJ2-1; D may match TRBD1 or TRBD2 (6 bases each). The germline CDR1 and CDR2 sequences are SEHNR and FQNEAQ (reference sequence). V gave up 2 bases and J gave up 5 bases, with 19 bases separating them. The CDR3 sequence is 17 residues long. The CDR3, as DNA: TGTGCCAGCAGCTTAAACCGGGCTGGAGGGGGAGACAATGAGCAGTTCTTC. Translation gives CASSLNRAGGGDNEQFF.

The J gene is TRBJ2-1, the V gene TRBV11-2, with 9 bases lining up with TRBD2. This CDR3 region has 15 residues. J gave up 8 bases and V 5 bases, and 10 bases lay outside the gene matches. Germline V gene data show CDR1 as SGHAT and CDR2 as FQNNGV. DNA of the CDR3: TGTGCCAGCAGCATACGGGCTAGCGGGAAAGATGAGCAGTTCTTC. It codes for CASSIRASGKDEQFF.